Each of the 20 T cell receptor beta chains below was sequenced from the same sample in a study of blood T cell repertoires in COVID-19. Assay used: immunoSEQ multiplex PCR; TCRdb lists only in-frame clones, some missing. Among hundreds of thousands of clones listed, roughly 82% were seen once. Sequencing used peripheral blood. The receptor source for this set is an elderly woman with COVID-19, enrolled during active disease.

V and J are TRBV6-5 and TRBJ2-3, with 8 nucleotides matching TRBD1. Germline V CDR1 and CDR2: MNHEY, SVGAGI. V dropped 6 bases and J dropped 3; count of bases not matched to a gene: 5. The CDR3 totals 14 residues. The CDR3: CASRATGGTDTQYF. In nucleotides, the CDR3 is TGTGCCAGCAGAGCTACAGGGGGAACAGATACGCAGTATTTT.

The chain couples TRBV5-1 to TRBJ1-5, with 10 bases that match TRBD1. J gave up 2 bases and V 2 bases, and 13 bases lay outside the gene matches. Germline values: CDR1 SGHRS, CDR2 YFSETQ. The CDR3 is made up of 19 amino acids. For the CDR3, the DNA is TGCGCCAGCAGCTTAGGGCCGGGACAGGGGTCGTATGGCAATCAGCCCCAGCATTTT. It encodes CASSLGPGQGSYGNQPQHF.

This chain connects TRBV6-5 to TRBJ2-2; no clear D. V was shortened by 9 bases and J by 3 bases, with 11 bases between the two germline ends. Germline CDR1 is MNHEY and CDR2 is SVGAGI. The CDR3 has 13 residues. The CDR3 DNA reads TGTGCCAGTCAACAACGGGACACCGGGGAGCTGTTTTTT. It encodes CASQQRDTGELFF.

V gene TRBV28 combines with J gene TRBJ1-2; unclear D gene. CDR3 length: 13 amino acids. Deletions cut 2 bases from V and 4 bases from J, with 8 bases between. Germline V gene sequence: CDR1 MDHEN, CDR2 SYDVKM. DNA for the CDR3: TGTGCCAGCAGTTTAGGTACTCTCTATGGCTACACCTTC. Translating gives CASSLGTLYGYTF.

The genes are TRBV10-3 and TRBJ2-2, with TRBD1 as a possible D gene (6 bases). Trimming removed 7 bases from V and 2 bases from J, with 11 bases in between. Per germline, CDR1 ENHRY and CDR2 SYGVKD. The CDR3 is 14 amino acids. The DNA for the CDR3 is TGTGCCATCAAGGGGGAAGGAAACACCGGGGAGCTGTTTTTT. It encodes CAIKGEGNTGELFF.

The gene calls are TRBV6-5 and TRBJ2-2; 12 bases fit TRBD2. CDR1 and CDR2 (germline): MNHEY, SVGAGI. This CDR3 spans 15 amino acids. After removal of 7 bases from V and 4 bases from J, the junction contained 4 bases not matched to a gene. In nucleotides, the CDR3 is TGTGCCAGCATTCTAGCGGGGGGGCGCACCGGGGAGCTGTTTTTT. This gives the protein CASILAGGRTGELFF.

CDR3 coding DNA: TGTGCCAGTAGTCCGGGACAGGGGGCTCCTATGAACACTGAAGCTTTCTTT. Its protein product is CASSPGQGAPMNTEAFF. The chain is built from TRBV19 and TRBJ1-1, with 12 positions matching TRBD1. V lost 5 bases and J lost 0; bases outside the gene matches: 7. Per germline, CDR1 LNHDA and CDR2 SQIVND (reference sequence). There are 17 residues in the CDR3.

The V gene is TRBV7-9, the J gene TRBJ2-1, with D unresolved. The germline V and J ends were trimmed by 2 bases and 3 bases, with 8 bases remaining between them. This CDR3 is built from 14 residues. In germline, CDR1 is SEHNR, CDR2 FQNEAQ (reference sequence). The CDR3 is CASSLMSDYNEQFF. CDR3 coding DNA: TGTGCCAGCAGCTTAATGAGTGACTACAATGAGCAGTTCTTC.

This chain links TRBV19 with TRBJ1-4, with TRBD1 as a possible D gene (6 bases). This CDR3 has 15 residues. Trimming took off 0 bases at V and 6 bases at J, with 11 bases between the two ends. Germline V gene sequence: CDR1 LNHDA, CDR2 SQIVND (reference sequence). In DNA form, the CDR3 reads TGTGCCAGTAGTATAGAGGCAGGGGTGGATGAAAAACTGTTTTTT. This gives the protein CASSIEAGVDEKLFF. Full variable domain (rest looked up from reference TRBV19 and TRBJ1-4): DGGITQSPKYLFRKEGQNVTLSCEQNLNHDAMYWYRQDPGQGLRLIYYSQIVNDFQKGDIAEGYSVSREKKESFPLTVTSAQKNPTAFYLCASSIEAGVDEKLFFGSGTQLSVL.

The chain is built from TRBV3-1 (or the pseudogene TRBV3-2) and TRBJ2-3; a possible D gene is TRBD2 (6 bases). The germline CDR1 and CDR2 sequences are LGHDT and YNNKEL (reference sequence). The CDR3 totals 14 residues. V was cut by 0 bases and J by 2 bases, with 6 bases left in between. The CDR3 sequence: CASSQEDYTDTQYF. As DNA, the CDR3 is TGTGCCAGCAGCCAAGAGGACTACACAGATACGCAGTATTTT.

Here the CDR3 reads CASSQGGGSHEQYF. CDR3 DNA sequence: TGTGCCAGCAGCCAAGGGGGGGGGTCCCACGAGCAGTACTTC. V is TRBV3-1 (or the pseudogene TRBV3-2) and J is TRBJ2-7, with 7 bases fitting TRBD2. CDR1 and CDR2 (germline): LGHDT, YNNKEL (reference sequence). The length of the CDR3 is 14 residues. V lost 1 base to trimming and J lost 5 bases; unmatched junction nucleotides: 5.

This clone was recorded only once. The chain combines TRBV28 with TRBJ1-6; no reliable D call. In germline, CDR1 is MDHEN, CDR2 SYDVKM. Trimming left V 8 bases short and J 9 bases short, with 11 bases between. This CDR3 region has 12 residues. The CDR3 DNA reads TGTGCCAGCGGTAGCCTCGGTTCACCCCTCCACTTT. As protein: CASGSLGSPLHF. The full variable domain, its missing parts supplied by reference TRBV28 and TRBJ1-6, is DVKVTQSSRYLVKRTGEKVFLECVQDMDHENMFWYRQDPGLGLRLIYFSYDVKMKEKGDIPEGYSVSREKKERFSLILESASTNQTSMYLCASGSLGSPLHFGNGTRLTVT.

J is TRBJ1-5 and V is TRBV12-3 or TRBV12-4; unclear D gene. V was shortened by 6 bases and J by 6 bases, with 12 bases between the two germline ends. The CDR3 covers 13 residues. CDR3: CASSPSFVQPQHF. CDR3 DNA: TGTGCCAGCAGCCCCAGTTTTGTTCAGCCCCAGCATTTT.

This sequence joins TRBV6-2 or TRBV6-3 and TRBJ1-2; D possibly corresponds to TRBD1 (5 bases). The CDR3 length is 15 residues. V was clipped by 6 bases and J by 4 bases, with 18 bases between them. Per the germline V gene, CDR1 is MNHEY and CDR2 is SVGEGT. CDR3 sequence: CASSLPGLLVYGYTF. CDR3 coding DNA: TGTGCCAGCAGCCTCCCGGGACTCCTAGTCTATGGCTACACCTTC.

The chain recombines TRBV5-1 with TRBJ1-3; D is perhaps TRBD1 (6 bases). This CDR3 has 14 amino acids. The germline V gene has CDR1 SGHRS and CDR2 YFSETQ. The V gene lost 7 bases and the J gene lost 2 bases, with 13 bases spanning the gap. In nucleotides, the CDR3 is TGCGCCAGCGCCTCGGCAGGGGCTGGAAACACCATATATTTT. This codes for CASASAGAGNTIYF.

The chain recombines TRBV7-2 with TRBJ1-2; the D is unclear. The V gene's germline CDR1 is SGHTA and CDR2 FQGNSA. The CDR3 is made up of 14 amino acids. V shed 4 bases and J shed 0 bases, with 9 bases lying between them. The DNA of the CDR3 is TGTGCCAGCAGCTCAGATCTTACTAACTATGGCTACACCTTC. Translating it yields CASSSDLTNYGYTF.

The chain is built from TRBV27 and TRBJ1-4, with 7 positions matching TRBD1. After removal of 6 bases from V and 2 bases from J, the junction contained 6 bases not matched to a gene. This CDR3 is 15 amino acids long. Germline CDR1 is MNHEY and CDR2 is SMNVEV (reference sequence). The chain's CDR3 is CASRSPGGTNEKLFF. The CDR3 DNA reads TGTGCCAGCAGGTCCCCAGGGGGGACTAATGAAAAACTGTTTTTT.

Only one count was recorded for this clone. The rearrangement links TRBV2 to TRBJ2-2; 8 bases agree with TRBD1. This CDR3 spans 17 amino acids. V trimming: 8 bases; J trimming: 0 bases; junction bases outside the gene matches: 11. CDR1 is SNHLY and CDR2 is FYNNEI in the germline V gene. The CDR3 loop reads CASGGQGGTTNTGELFF. The DNA of the CDR3 is TGTGCCAGCGGAGGACAGGGTGGAACTACGAACACCGGGGAGCTGTTTTTT.

There are a few counts of this clone. V and J are TRBV24-1 and TRBJ1-4, with 8 bases that match TRBD1. Germline V lookup: CDR1 KGHDR, CDR2 SFDVKD. CDR3 length equals 17 residues. Losses at the gene ends were 4 bases for V and 0 bases for J; bases not matched to a gene: 6. As DNA, the CDR3 is TGTGCCACCAGTGAGGGGTCAGGGGGCACAACTAATGAAAAACTGTTTTTT. Amino acids: CATSEGSGGTTNEKLFF.

This chain uses TRBV11-1 with TRBJ2-1; 9 bases are shared with TRBD1. The V gene end was trimmed by 5 bases and the J gene end by 7 bases; junction bases not matched to a gene: 9. CDR1 SGHAT and CDR2 FQDESV come from the germline V gene (reference sequence). The CDR3 spans 15 residues. In DNA, the CDR3 is TGTGCCAGCAGCCCCCTGATGACAGGGGGGAATGAGCAGTTCTTC. This codes for CASSPLMTGGNEQFF.